This T cell receptor beta chain appears in the sequencing data of a study of graft-versus-host responses after intestinal transplantation. Background on the study: Isolated intestinal, liver-intestinal, or multivisceral transplants had been given to the recipients. Anti-thymocyte globulin induction, then tacrolimus and steroids for about three years, went to all recipients.

A word on this clone: The antigen is not known.

The protocol was immunoSEQ multiplex PCR, while the TCRdb copy is restricted to in-frame clones and leaves out a portion. The sample has just over 85,000 clones, less than 95% seen once. This CDR3 has 17 amino acids. Germline assignment: CDR1 SGHTA and CDR2 FQGTGA. J gave up 0 bases and V 5 bases, and 9 bases lay outside the gene matches. This clonotype was obtained from a human donor who was the organ donor for an intestinal transplant. This chain connects TRBV7-3 to TRBJ1-1, with 10 nucleotides matching TRBD1. The material was unstimulated CD8+ T cells sorted from spleen or lymph node cells, obtained before transplant. The CDR3 here is CASSQRDRGPLNTEAFF. In DNA form, the CDR3 reads TGTGCCAGCAGCCAACGGGACAGGGGACCATTGAACACTGAAGCTTTCTTT.